This T cell receptor beta chain comes out of a study of blood T cell repertoires in COVID-19. Overall study context: The United States, Italy and Spain were the sources of the acute and convalescent COVID-19 samples. The analysed material was cDNA or gDNA that came from T cells, B-cell-depleted T cells, or PBMCs.

Original methodology: Amplification from reference gene primers served as the basis for estimated nucleated cell counts. The table came from immunoSEQ multiplex PCR; TCRdb's copy has only in-frame clones and leaves some out. The V and J calls and clone size were taken over from that table, and D and trimming were inferred from the DNA. The profile shows 300,000 to 400,000 clones, roughly 89% of them singletons. Seattle researchers signed up patients amid active infection and tracked them longitudinally. In germline, CDR1 is MDHEN, CDR2 SYDVKM. CDR3 length: 16 amino acids. V gave up 6 bases and J gave up 1 base; unmatched junction bases: 12.

Material: peripheral blood. V usage is TRBV28 and J usage is TRBJ2-7, with 7 bases aligning to TRBD1. The receptor was isolated from a man under 40 with COVID-19, enrolled during active disease. CDR3 protein: CASRQGEALGSYEQYF. The DNA for the CDR3 is TGTGCCAGCAGGCAGGGGGAAGCCCTAGGATCCTACGAGCAGTACTTC.